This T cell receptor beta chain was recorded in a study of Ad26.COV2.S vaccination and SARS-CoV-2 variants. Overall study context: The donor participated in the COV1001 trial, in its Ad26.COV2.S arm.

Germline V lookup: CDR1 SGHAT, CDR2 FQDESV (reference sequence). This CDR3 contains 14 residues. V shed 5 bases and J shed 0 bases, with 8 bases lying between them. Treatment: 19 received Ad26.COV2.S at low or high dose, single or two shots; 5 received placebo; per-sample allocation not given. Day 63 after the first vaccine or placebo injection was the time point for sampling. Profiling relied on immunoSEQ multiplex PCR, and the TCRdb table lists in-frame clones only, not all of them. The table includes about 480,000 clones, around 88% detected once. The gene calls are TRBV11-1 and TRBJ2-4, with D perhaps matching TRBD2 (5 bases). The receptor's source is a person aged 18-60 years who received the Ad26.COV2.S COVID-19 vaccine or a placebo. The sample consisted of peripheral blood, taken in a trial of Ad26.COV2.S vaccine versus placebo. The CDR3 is CASSQRTAKNIQYF. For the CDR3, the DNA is TGTGCCAGCAGCCAGCGGACAGCCAAAAACATTCAGTACTTC.